This T cell receptor (beta chain) was sequenced during a study of T cell repertoires in cytomegalovirus infection. Study-wide results and limits: Within the response measured ex vivo, HLA-C-restricted CMV-specific TCR beta clonotypes were dominant.

This clonotype was observed a handful of times. Antigen: not known. MiXCR, run by TCRdb on the reads, gives a single entry per CDR3 protein. The profile shows about half a million distinct CDR3 sequences, 33% of them singletons. The sequences come from cultured PBMCs, collected from culture after CMV antigen stimulation. This sequence originates from a human donor in good health (CMV status not recorded). Some clones in this sample may be carry-over from other donors' samples.

This chain's CDR3 is CASSPSGAGNQPQHF. CDR3 nucleotides: TGTGCCAGCAGTCCTTCGGGGGCGGGCAATCAGCCCCAGCATTTT. The rearrangement uses TRBV28 and TRBJ1-5, with D possibly being TRBD1 (6 bases). The germline V gene encodes CDR1 MDHEN and CDR2 SYDVKM. Trimming stripped 5 bases from V and 2 bases from J, with 13 bases between. The CDR3 is 15 amino acids.